A single sample is the source of the 26 T cell receptor beta chains below, sequenced in a study of blood T cell repertoires in COVID-19 (TCRdb year 2020). Libraries were constructed by the immunoSEQ multiplex PCR assay. TCRdb took over this immuneACCESS table, retaining in-frame rearrangements with V and J assigned. Such tables are incomplete; in checked studies, under half of the missing clones stem from an unresolved V gene, and the remainder is unexplained. Counted in this sample were about 160,000 clones; around 87% of them appeared once. Around a tenth of the sample is held by the ten biggest clonotypes. The sample comprised peripheral blood. All receptors come from a woman in her sixties or seventies with COVID-19, enrolled during active disease.

This chain's CDR3 is CASSWGTGDQPQHF. The CDR3, as DNA: TGCGCCAGCAGCTGGGGGACAGGGGATCAGCCCCAGCATTTT. This rearrangement joins TRBV5-1 to TRBJ1-5; 10 nucleotides line up with TRBD1. Germline V gives CDR1 SGHRS, CDR2 YFSETQ. There are 14 residues in the CDR3. The trim removed 3 bases at V and 5 bases at J, leaving 2 bases unmatched.

CDR3 residues: CASSLAPDRDYGYTF. DNA for the CDR3: TGCGCCAGCAGCTTGGCTCCCGACAGGGACTATGGCTACACCTTC. The chain carries TRBV5-1 and TRBJ1-2; 7 positions agree with TRBD1. The V segment lost 0 bases and the J segment 3 bases; nucleotides outside the gene matches: 5. CDR1 SGHRS and CDR2 YFSETQ come from the germline V gene. The length of the CDR3 is 15 residues.

The chain couples TRBV24-1 to TRBJ2-1, with D perhaps TRBD2 (5 bases). This CDR3 has 15 residues. The V and J ends lost 4 bases and 0 bases respectively, with 9 bases between them. Per germline, CDR1 KGHDR and CDR2 SFDVKD. CDR3 loop: CATSDGESSYNEQFF. The CDR3 DNA follows: TGTGCCACCAGTGACGGGGAAAGCTCCTACAATGAGCAGTTCTTC.

This clone appeared a few times. The chain has TRBV7-2 and TRBJ2-1; perhaps TRBD2 as D (6 bases). This CDR3 region has 15 residues. Germline assignment: CDR1 SGHTA and CDR2 FQGNSA. Trimming left V 8 bases short and J 0 bases short, with 14 bases between. In nucleotides, the CDR3 is TGTGCCAGCTCCCCCCCGACTAGCTCCTACAATGAGCAGTTCTTC. Amino acid sequence: CASSPPTSSYNEQFF.

The gene calls are TRBV3-1 (or the pseudogene TRBV3-2) and TRBJ2-7; D gene uncertain. Trimming cost V 0 bases and J 0 bases, with 9 bases left between them. CDR1 is LGHDT and CDR2 is YNNKEL in the germline V gene (reference sequence). The CDR3 length is 15 residues. The CDR3 protein is CASSQDSLLSYEQYF. CDR3 DNA: TGTGCCAGCAGCCAAGACAGTCTGCTCTCCTACGAGCAGTACTTC.

CDR3 DNA: TGTGCCATCAGTGATAGTGCAACTAATGAAAAACTGTTTTTT. This sequence encodes CAISDSATNEKLFF. The chain links TRBV10-3 to TRBJ1-4; D gene ambiguous. The CDR3 has 14 residues. Trimming left V 3 bases short and J 0 bases short, with 5 bases between. Germline loops: CDR1 ENHRY, CDR2 SYGVKD.

This sequence joins TRBV10-3 and TRBJ2-5; 10 bases align to TRBD1. Germline V lookup: CDR1 ENHRY, CDR2 SYGVKD. The CDR3 consists of 16 residues. J gave up 2 bases and V 6 bases, and 9 bases lay outside the gene matches. The CDR3 spells CAISRGQGGPQETQYF. The CDR3 coding sequence is TGTGCCATCAGCCGAGGACAGGGGGGGCCACAAGAGACCCAGTACTTC.

The chain couples TRBV12-3 or TRBV12-4 to TRBJ2-7; 8 bases are shared with TRBD1. The CDR3 consists of 13 residues. V shed 4 bases and J 5 bases; nucleotides not matched to a gene: 4. CDR3 coding DNA: TGTGCCAGCAGTTCTGGACAGGGTAACGAGCAGTACTTC. The encoded protein is CASSSGQGNEQYF.

This chain links TRBV6-5 with TRBJ2-5; 8 nucleotides line up with TRBD2. The V gene end was trimmed by 5 bases and the J gene end by 7 bases; junction bases not matched to a gene: 12. The CDR3 sequence is 15 residues long. Germline V lookup: CDR1 MNHEY, CDR2 SVGAGI. Written as DNA, the CDR3 is TGTGCCAGCAGTCTCTCCCCCGGGGGGGCCGGGACCCAGTACTTC. This sequence encodes CASSLSPGGAGTQYF.

The chain is built from TRBV7-2 and TRBJ1-2; D is unresolved. Germline V CDR1 and CDR2: SGHTA, FQGNSA. This CDR3 region has 14 residues. V lost 0 bases and J 4 bases, leaving 9 bases between the germline ends. CDR3 region: CASSLAGEGYGYTF. Written as DNA, the CDR3 is TGTGCCAGCAGCTTAGCCGGGGAAGGCTATGGCTACACCTTC.

The chain combines TRBV5-5 with TRBJ1-4, with D tentatively TRBD1 (5 bases). V was cut by 3 bases and J by 3 bases, with 9 bases left in between. CDR1 is SGHKS and CDR2 is YYEKEE in the germline V gene (reference sequence). This CDR3 is 14 amino acids long. CDR3 amino acids: CASSSGFSNEKLFF. The CDR3 DNA reads TGTGCCAGCAGCTCAGGGTTCTCTAATGAAAAACTGTTTTTT.

This chain uses TRBV27 with TRBJ1-1; tentative D call: TRBD1 (5 bases). Trimming took 8 bases from V and 1 from J, leaving 11 bases between them. The CDR3 spans 13 residues. Germline values: CDR1 MNHEY, CDR2 SMNVEV (reference sequence). The CDR3 reads CASWGGRNTEAFF. The CDR3 DNA reads TGTGCCAGCTGGGGGGGACGGAACACTGAAGCTTTCTTT.

The rearrangement joins TRBV2 to TRBJ1-5; perhaps TRBD1 as D (5 bases). The germline gives CDR1 SNHLY, CDR2 FYNNEI. This CDR3 region has 14 residues. Trimming removed 7 bases at V and 4 bases at J, with 14 bases between. The CDR3 loop reads CASKEGSQNQPQHF. Here the CDR3 DNA reads TGTGCCAGCAAGGAGGGGTCTCAAAATCAGCCCCAGCATTTT.

The chain employs TRBV7-2 and TRBJ1-2; D is unresolved. Looked up from germline, CDR1 is SGHTA and CDR2 is FQGNSA. Trimming removed 5 bases from V and 4 bases from J, with 14 bases in between. This CDR3 comprises 14 residues. The CDR3 sequence: CASSADTVGYGYTF. In DNA form, the CDR3 reads TGTGCCAGCAGCGCCGACACGGTCGGCTATGGCTACACCTTC.

The V gene is TRBV14, the J gene TRBJ1-1, with 7 bases identical to TRBD1. This CDR3 spans 14 amino acids. The germline V gene has CDR1 SGHDN and CDR2 FVKESK. V trimming: 5 bases; J trimming: 7 bases; junction bases outside the gene matches: 10. The CDR3 region is CASSTRTGVFEAFF. The CDR3 DNA reads TGTGCCAGCAGCACCCGGACAGGAGTCTTTGAAGCTTTCTTT.

This chain links TRBV9 with TRBJ2-7; 7 nucleotides line up with TRBD1. The CDR3 spans 15 residues. Losses at the gene ends were 4 bases for V and 1 base for J; bases not matched to a gene: 8. Looked up from germline, CDR1 is SGDLS and CDR2 is YYNGEE. CDR3 DNA sequence: TGTGCCAGCAGCCCCAGACAGGGAACGTCCTACGAGCAGTACTTC. It translates to CASSPRQGTSYEQYF.

J is TRBJ2-3 and V is TRBV7-3; tentatively, D is TRBD2 (6 bases). V shed 2 bases and J shed 6 bases, with 18 bases lying between them. CDR1 and CDR2 (germline): SGHTA, FQGTGA. There are 16 residues in the CDR3. CDR3 sequence reads: CASSLRSGGATDTQYF. The CDR3 DNA is TGTGCCAGCAGCTTACGGTCTGGCGGGGCCACGGATACGCAGTATTTT. Filled out from reference TRBV7-3 and TRBJ2-3, the complete variable domain reads GAGVSQTPSNKVTEKGKYVELRCDPISGHTALYWYRQSLGQGPEFLIYFQGTGAADDSGLPNDRFFAVRPEGSVSTLKIQRTERGDSAVYLCASSLRSGGATDTQYFGPGTRLTVL.

The chain is built from TRBV18 and TRBJ1-1, with D tentatively TRBD1 (6 bases). Germline assignment: CDR1 KGHSH and CDR2 LQKENI. Trimming shortened V by 0 bases and J by 5 bases, and 13 bases separated the two germline ends. The CDR3 is 15 residues long. CDR3 nucleotides: TGTGCCAGCTCACCACCGGGAGGGGGAAGGACTGAAGCTTTCTTT. It translates to CASSPPGGGRTEAFF.

The chain combines TRBV27 with TRBJ1-1, with a weak D call TRBD1 (6 bases). V lost 2 bases to trimming and J lost 1 base, with 11 bases between them. The CDR3 extends over 15 amino acids. CDR1 and CDR2 from the germline V gene are MNHEY and SMNVEV (reference sequence). The CDR3 loop reads CASSLGGWRNTEAFF. The DNA of the CDR3 is TGTGCCAGCAGTTTAGGGGGCTGGAGGAACACTGAAGCTTTCTTT.

The V gene is TRBV6-5, the J gene TRBJ1-2; D is possibly TRBD1 (5 bases). V was clipped by 0 bases and J by 0 bases, with 11 bases between them. The CDR3 is 16 residues long. The germline CDR1 and CDR2 sequences are MNHEY and SVGAGI. CDR3 sequence (DNA): TGTGCCAGCAGTTACTCAGGGGTAGAAGCTAACTATGGCTACACCTTC. Residues: CASSYSGVEANYGYTF.

The chain has TRBV18 and TRBJ1-4; D is perhaps TRBD1 (6 bases). V lost 3 bases, J lost 3 bases, and 14 bases lay in between. Germline values: CDR1 KGHSH, CDR2 LQKENI. The CDR3 has 16 residues. The CDR3 reads CASSPLTGIANEKLFF. The CDR3 DNA follows: TGTGCCAGCTCACCTTTAACAGGGATAGCTAATGAAAAACTGTTTTTT.

The gene calls are TRBV19 and TRBJ1-5, with D unresolved. Trimming removed 2 bases from V and 0 bases from J, with 14 bases in between. The CDR3 covers 17 residues. Germline V gene sequence: CDR1 LNHDA, CDR2 SQIVND (reference sequence). CDR3 loop: CASSINGPPHSNQPQHF. The CDR3 bases are TGTGCCAGTAGTATAAATGGGCCTCCCCATAGCAATCAGCCCCAGCATTTT.

Only one count was recorded for this clone. The chain couples TRBV7-8 to TRBJ2-5; 9 positions agree with TRBD2. The CDR3 runs 16 residues. V lost 1 base to trimming and J lost 3 bases; unmatched junction nucleotides: 6. The germline CDR1 and CDR2 sequences are SGHVS and FQNEAQ. The CDR3 loop reads CASSLVVAGAKETQYF. The DNA of the CDR3 is TGTGCCAGCAGCTTAGTAGTAGCGGGGGCCAAAGAGACCCAGTACTTC. Full variable domain (rest looked up from reference TRBV7-8 and TRBJ2-5): GAGVSQSPRYKVAKRGQDVALRCDPISGHVSLFWYQQALGQGPEFLTYFQNEAQLDKSGLPSDRFFAERPEGSVSTLKIQRTQQEDSAVYLCASSLVVAGAKETQYFGPGTRLLVL.

This chain uses TRBV18 with TRBJ2-7; a possible D gene is TRBD2 (6 bases). V lost 4 bases and J lost 0, with 19 bases in between. The CDR3 length is 17 residues. Looked up from germline, CDR1 is KGHSH and CDR2 is LQKENI. CDR3 residues: CASSLERVSDHSYEQYF. As DNA, the CDR3 is TGTGCCAGCTCACTAGAGCGGGTGTCAGACCACTCCTACGAGCAGTACTTC.

The V call is TRBV28, the J call TRBJ1-5; TRBD1 aligns across 10 bases. Germline CDR1 MDHEN, CDR2 SYDVKM. This CDR3 spans 17 amino acids. V trimming: 2 bases; J trimming: 3 bases; junction bases outside the gene matches: 7. CDR3 sequence reads: CASSLGGGQGINQPQHF. CDR3 DNA: TGTGCCAGCAGTTTAGGGGGGGGACAGGGGATCAATCAGCCCCAGCATTTT. Together with reference TRBV28 and TRBJ1-5, the CDR3 gives the full variable domain: DVKVTQSSRYLVKRTGEKVFLECVQDMDHENMFWYRQDPGLGLRLIYFSYDVKMKEKGDIPEGYSVSREKKERFSLILESASTNQTSMYLCASSLGGGQGINQPQHFGDGTRLSIL.

The V and J genes are TRBV5-1 and TRBJ1-4; D might be TRBD1 (5 bases). The germline V gene has CDR1 SGHRS and CDR2 YFSETQ. CDR3 length: 15 amino acids. V shed 1 base and J shed 4 bases, with 11 bases lying between them. The CDR3 reads CASSLLGADNEKLFF. The CDR3 DNA reads TGCGCCAGCAGCTTGTTAGGGGCCGATAATGAAAAACTGTTTTTT.